The clone carrying this TCR beta chain showed up many times. As yet, its antigen is unknown. The CDR3 length is 15 residues. Trimming took 2 bases from V and 2 from J, leaving 12 bases between them. Germline V gene sequence: CDR1 MNHEY, CDR2 SVGAGI. The authors ran a second PCR of 7 to 11 cycles using a sample-barcoded 5' primer and a J-beta primer mix. MiXCR was run by TCRdb on the 5' RACE reads, yielding one entry per CDR3 protein. The data show fewer than 750,000 distinct CDR3 sequences, around 50% seen once. This sample was taken from a study of blood T cells in healthy people across ages. Whole-study findings and limits: The long-lived group displayed more naive CD4+ cells, plus higher diversity, than the aged donors did.

The chain links TRBV6-5 to TRBJ2-5; possible D gene TRBD2, 6 bases. The specimen was blood. The receptor was isolated from an older man in good health. The CDR3 DNA is TGTGCCAGCAGTTACAGCGGGCGGACACAAGAGACCCAGTACTTC. Its translation is CASSYSGRTQETQYF.